This entry is about one TCR beta chain. Germline V CDR1 and CDR2: MDHEN, SYDVKM. With 7 bases clipped from V and 4 bases from J, the junction kept 6 bases outside the gene matches. There are 14 residues in the CDR3. This sample stems from a study of blood T cell repertoires in COVID-19. Across the whole study: Donors in the United States, Italy and Spain gave samples during acute or convalescent COVID-19. From T cells, B-cell-depleted T cells, or PBMCs came the material, which was cDNA or gDNA.

In the study's own analysis: Reference gene primer amplification gave estimated nucleated cell counts. The assay was immunoSEQ multiplex PCR, and TCRdb's table has in-frame clones only and misses some. The DNA gave D and trimming, while V, J and clone size come from that table. The repertoire holds about 130,000 clones, with about 72% as singletons. V usage is TRBV28 and J usage is TRBJ1-2, with 10 bases aligning to TRBD1. The TCR was taken from a man aged 55-75 years who had recovered from COVID-19. The sequenced sample was peripheral blood. The DNA for the CDR3 is TGTGCCAGCACCCGCCGGGACAGGGGCTATGGCTACACCTTC. It encodes CASTRRDRGYGYTF.